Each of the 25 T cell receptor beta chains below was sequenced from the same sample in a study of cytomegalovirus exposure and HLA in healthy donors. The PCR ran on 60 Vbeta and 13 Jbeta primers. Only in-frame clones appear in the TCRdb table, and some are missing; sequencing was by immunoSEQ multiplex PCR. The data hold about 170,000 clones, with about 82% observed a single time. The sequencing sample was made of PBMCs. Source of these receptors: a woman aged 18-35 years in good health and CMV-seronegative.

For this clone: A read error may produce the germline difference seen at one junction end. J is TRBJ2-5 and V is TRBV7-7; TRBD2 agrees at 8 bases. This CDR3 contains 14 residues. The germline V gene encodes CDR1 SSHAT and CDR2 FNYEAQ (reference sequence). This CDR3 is CASSRGGAGETQYF. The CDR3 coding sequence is TGTGCTAGCAGCCGGGGGGGGGCTGGTGAGACCCAGTACTTC.

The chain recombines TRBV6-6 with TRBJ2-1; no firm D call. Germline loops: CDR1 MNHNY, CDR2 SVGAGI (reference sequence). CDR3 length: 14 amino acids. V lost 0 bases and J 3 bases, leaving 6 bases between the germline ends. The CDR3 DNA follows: TGTGCCAGCAGTTACTCTGCTAGCTACAATGAGCAGTTCTTC. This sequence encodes CASSYSASYNEQFF.

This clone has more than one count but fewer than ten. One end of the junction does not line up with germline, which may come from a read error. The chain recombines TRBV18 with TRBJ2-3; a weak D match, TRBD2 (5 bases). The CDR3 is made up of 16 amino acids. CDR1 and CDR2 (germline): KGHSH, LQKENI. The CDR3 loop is CASSPPGSSGTDTQYF. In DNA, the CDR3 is TGTGCCAGCTCTCCACCTGGTAGTAGCGGCACAGATACGCAGTATTTT.

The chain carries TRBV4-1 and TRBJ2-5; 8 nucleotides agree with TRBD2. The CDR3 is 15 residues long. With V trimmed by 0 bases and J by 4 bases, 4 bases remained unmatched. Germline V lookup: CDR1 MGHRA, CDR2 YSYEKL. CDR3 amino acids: CASSQDITSGETQYF. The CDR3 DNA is TGCGCCAGCAGCCAAGATATCACTAGCGGAGAGACCCAGTACTTC.

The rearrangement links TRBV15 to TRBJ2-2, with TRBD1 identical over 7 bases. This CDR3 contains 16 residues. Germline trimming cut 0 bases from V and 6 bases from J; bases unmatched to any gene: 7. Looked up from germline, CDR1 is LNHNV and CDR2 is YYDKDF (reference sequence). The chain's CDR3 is CATSRDRWQGAGELFF. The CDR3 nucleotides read TGTGCCACCAGCAGAGATCGCTGGCAGGGGGCCGGGGAGCTGTTTTTT.

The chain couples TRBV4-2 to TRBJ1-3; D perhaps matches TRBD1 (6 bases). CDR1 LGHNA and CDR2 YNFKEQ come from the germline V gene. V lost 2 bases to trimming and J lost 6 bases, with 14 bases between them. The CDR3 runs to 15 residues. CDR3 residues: CASSQSDSNENTIYF. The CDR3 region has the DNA TGTGCCAGCAGCCAATCGGACAGTAATGAAAACACCATATATTTT.

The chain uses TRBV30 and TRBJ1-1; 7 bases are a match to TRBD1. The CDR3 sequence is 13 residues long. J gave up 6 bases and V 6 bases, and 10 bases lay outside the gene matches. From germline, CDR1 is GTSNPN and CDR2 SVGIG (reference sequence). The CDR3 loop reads CACTGQFLSEAFF. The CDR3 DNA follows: TGTGCCTGTACGGGACAGTTCCTTTCTGAAGCTTTCTTT.

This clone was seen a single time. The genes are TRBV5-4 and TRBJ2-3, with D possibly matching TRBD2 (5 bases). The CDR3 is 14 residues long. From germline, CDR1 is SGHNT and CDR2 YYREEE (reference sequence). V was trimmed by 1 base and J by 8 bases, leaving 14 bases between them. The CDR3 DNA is TGTGCCAGCAGCTTGCTCGAGGGCTTGCGTACGCAGTATTTT. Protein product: CASSLLEGLRTQYF.

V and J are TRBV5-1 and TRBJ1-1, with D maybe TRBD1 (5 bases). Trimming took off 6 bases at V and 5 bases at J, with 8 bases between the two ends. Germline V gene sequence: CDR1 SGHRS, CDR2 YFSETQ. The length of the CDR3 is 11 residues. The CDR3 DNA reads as TGCGCCAGCAAGGGGCGGACTGAAGCTTTCTTT. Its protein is CASKGRTEAFF.

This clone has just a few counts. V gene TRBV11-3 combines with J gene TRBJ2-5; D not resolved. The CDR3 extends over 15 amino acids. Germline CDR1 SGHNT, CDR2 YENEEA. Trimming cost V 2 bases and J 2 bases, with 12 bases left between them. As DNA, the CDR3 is TGTGCCAGCAGCTTATCGTACGGGTTACAAGAGACCCAGTACTTC. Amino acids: CASSLSYGLQETQYF.

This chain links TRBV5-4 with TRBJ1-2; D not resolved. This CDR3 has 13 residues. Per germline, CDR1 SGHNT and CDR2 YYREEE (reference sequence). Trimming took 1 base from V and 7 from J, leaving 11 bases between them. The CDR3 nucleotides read TGTGCCAGCAGCTTGCCCCCCTCGGTTGGCTACACCTTC. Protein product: CASSLPPSVGYTF.

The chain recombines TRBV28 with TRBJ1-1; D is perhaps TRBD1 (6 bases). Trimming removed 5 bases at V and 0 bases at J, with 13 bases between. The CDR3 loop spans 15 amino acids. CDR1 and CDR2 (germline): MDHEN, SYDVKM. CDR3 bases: TGTGCCAGCAGTCCCCGGACAGAATTGAACACTGAAGCTTTCTTT. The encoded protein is CASSPRTELNTEAFF.

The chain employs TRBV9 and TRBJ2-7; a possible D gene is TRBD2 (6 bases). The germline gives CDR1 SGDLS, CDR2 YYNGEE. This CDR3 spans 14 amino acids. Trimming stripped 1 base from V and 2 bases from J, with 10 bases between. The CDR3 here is CASSVTSYAYEQYF. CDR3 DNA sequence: TGTGCCAGCAGCGTAACTAGCTATGCCTACGAGCAGTACTTC.

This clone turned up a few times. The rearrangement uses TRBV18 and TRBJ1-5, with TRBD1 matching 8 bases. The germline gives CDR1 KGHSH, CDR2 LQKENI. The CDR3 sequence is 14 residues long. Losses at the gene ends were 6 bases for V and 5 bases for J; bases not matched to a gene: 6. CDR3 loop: CASSLGQGHQPQHF. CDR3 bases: TGTGCCAGCTCTCTCGGACAGGGCCATCAGCCCCAGCATTTT.

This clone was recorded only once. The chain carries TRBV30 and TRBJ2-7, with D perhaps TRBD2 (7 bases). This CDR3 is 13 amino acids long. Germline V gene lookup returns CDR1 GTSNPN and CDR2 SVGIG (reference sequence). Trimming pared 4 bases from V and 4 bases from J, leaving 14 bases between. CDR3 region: CAWKKGGAYEQYF. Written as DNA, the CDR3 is TGTGCCTGGAAGAAAGGGGGGGCTTACGAGCAGTACTTC.

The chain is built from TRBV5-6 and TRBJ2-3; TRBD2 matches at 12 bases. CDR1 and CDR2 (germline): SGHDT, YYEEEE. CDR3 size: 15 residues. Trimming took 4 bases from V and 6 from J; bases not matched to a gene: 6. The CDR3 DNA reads TGTGCCAGCAGCCGGACTAGCGGGATGGAGGATACGCAGTATTTT. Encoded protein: CASSRTSGMEDTQYF.

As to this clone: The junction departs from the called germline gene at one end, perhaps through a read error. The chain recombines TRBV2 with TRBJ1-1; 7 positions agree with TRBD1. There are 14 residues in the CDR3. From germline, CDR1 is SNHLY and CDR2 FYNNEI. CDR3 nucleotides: TGTGCCAGCAGGGGACAGTCGCTCTCACTGAGGGGTCTCTTT. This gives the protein CASRGQSLSLRGLF.

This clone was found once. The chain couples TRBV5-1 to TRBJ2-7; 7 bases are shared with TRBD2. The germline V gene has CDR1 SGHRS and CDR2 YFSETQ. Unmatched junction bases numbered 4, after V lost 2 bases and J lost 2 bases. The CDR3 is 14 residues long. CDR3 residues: CASSFAGVPYEQYF. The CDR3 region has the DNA TGCGCCAGCAGCTTCGCGGGAGTGCCCTACGAGCAGTACTTC.

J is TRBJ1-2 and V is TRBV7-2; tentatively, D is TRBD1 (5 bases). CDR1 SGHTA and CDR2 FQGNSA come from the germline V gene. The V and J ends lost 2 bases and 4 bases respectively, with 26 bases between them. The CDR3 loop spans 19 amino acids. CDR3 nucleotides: TGTGCCAGCAGCTTACAATCTCTGGGCAGGGTGGTCCATAGCTATGGCTACACCTTC. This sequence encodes CASSLQSLGRVVHSYGYTF. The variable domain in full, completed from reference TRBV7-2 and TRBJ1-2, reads GAGVSQSPSNKVTEKGKDVELRCDPISGHTALYWYRQSLGQGLEFLIYFQGNSAPDKSGLPSDRFSAERTGGSVSTLTIQRTQQEDSAVYLCASSLQSLGRVVHSYGYTFGSGTRLTVV.

For the CDR3, the DNA is TGCGCCAGCAGCGTAACCGGGACAGAAGCTTTCTTT. As protein: CASSVTGTEAFF. V and J are TRBV5-1 and TRBJ1-1; D is perhaps TRBD1 (6 bases). The CDR3 is 12 amino acids. Germline values: CDR1 SGHRS, CDR2 YFSETQ. V lost 4 bases, J lost 8 bases, and 12 bases lay in between.

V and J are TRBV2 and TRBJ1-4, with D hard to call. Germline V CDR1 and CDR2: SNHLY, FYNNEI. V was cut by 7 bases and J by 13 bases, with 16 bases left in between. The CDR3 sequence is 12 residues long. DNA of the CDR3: TGTGCCAGCAAGGTTACAGAGGAGGGACTGTTTTTT. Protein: CASKVTEEGLFF. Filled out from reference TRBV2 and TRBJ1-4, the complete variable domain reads EPEVTQTPSHQVTQMGQEVILRCVPISNHLYFYWYRQILGQKVEFLVSFYNNEISEKSEIFDDQFSVERPDGSNFTLKIRSTKLEDSAMYFCASKVTEEGLFFGSGTQLSVL.

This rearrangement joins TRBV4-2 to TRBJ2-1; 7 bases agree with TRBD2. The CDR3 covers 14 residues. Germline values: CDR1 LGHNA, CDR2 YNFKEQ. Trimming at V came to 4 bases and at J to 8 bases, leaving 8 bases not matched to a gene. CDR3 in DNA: TGTGCCAGCAGCCCCGGACTAGTTGGGGATGAGCAGTTCTTC. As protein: CASSPGLVGDEQFF.

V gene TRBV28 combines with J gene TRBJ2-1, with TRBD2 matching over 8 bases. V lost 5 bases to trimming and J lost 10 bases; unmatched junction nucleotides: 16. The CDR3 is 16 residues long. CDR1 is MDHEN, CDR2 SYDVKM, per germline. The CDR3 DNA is TGTGCCAGCAGTCCATGGGTGACTAGCGCCCCGGGGGAGCAGTTCTTC. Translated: CASSPWVTSAPGEQFF. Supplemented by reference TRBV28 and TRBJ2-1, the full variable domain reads DVKVTQSSRYLVKRTGEKVFLECVQDMDHENMFWYRQDPGLGLRLIYFSYDVKMKEKGDIPEGYSVSREKKERFSLILESASTNQTSMYLCASSPWVTSAPGEQFFGPGTRLTVL.

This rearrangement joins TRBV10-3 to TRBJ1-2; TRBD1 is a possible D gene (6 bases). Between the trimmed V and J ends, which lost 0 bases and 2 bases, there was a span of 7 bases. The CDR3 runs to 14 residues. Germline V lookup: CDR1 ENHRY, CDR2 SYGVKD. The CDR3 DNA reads TGTGCCATCAGTGAGTCTAGGGGGAACTATGGCTACACCTTC. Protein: CAISESRGNYGYTF.

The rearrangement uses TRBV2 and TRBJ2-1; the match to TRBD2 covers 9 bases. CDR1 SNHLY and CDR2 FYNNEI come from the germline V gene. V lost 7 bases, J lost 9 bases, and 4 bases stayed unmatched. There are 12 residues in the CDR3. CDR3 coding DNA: TGTGCCAGCACGCGGGAGGGCCGTGAGCAGTTCTTC. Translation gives CASTREGREQFF.